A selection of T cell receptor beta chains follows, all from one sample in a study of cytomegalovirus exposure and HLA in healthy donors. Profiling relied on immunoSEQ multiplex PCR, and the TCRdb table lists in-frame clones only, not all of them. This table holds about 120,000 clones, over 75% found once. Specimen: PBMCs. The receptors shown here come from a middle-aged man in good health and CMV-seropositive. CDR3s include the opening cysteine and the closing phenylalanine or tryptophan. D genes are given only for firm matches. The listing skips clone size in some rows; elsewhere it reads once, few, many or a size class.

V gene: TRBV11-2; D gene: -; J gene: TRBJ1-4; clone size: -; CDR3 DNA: TGTGCCAGCAGCTTAGTTGTGTATGCAACTAATGAAAAACTGTTTTTT; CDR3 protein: CASSLVVYATNEKLFF
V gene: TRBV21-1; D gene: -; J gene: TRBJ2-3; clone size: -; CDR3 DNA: TGTGCCAGCAGCAAAGGCCCGGGGGGGGGCACAGATACGCAGTATTTT; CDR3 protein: CASSKGPGGGTDTQYF
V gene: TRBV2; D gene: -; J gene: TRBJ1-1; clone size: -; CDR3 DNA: TGTGCCAGCATAGAGGACACCATGAACACTGAAGCTTTCTTT; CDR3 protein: CASIEDTMNTEAFF
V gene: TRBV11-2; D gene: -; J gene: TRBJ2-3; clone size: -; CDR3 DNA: TGTGCCAGCAGCGCCCGACTGACAGATACGCAGTATTTT; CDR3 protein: CASSARLTDTQYF
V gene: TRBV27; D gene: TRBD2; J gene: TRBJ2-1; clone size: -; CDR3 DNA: TGTGCCAGCAGTTTCGAGCGGGGGGGCGTTGATGAGCAGTTCTTC; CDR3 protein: CASSFERGGVDEQFF
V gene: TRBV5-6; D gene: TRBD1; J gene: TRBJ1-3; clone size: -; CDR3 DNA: TGTGCCAGCAGCCGGACAGGTTCTGGAAACACCATATATTTT; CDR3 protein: CASSRTGSGNTIYF
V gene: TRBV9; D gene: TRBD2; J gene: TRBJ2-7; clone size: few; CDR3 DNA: TGTGCCAGCAGCGCCGGGGGGACTGACGAGTCCTACGAGCAGTACTTC; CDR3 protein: CASSAGGTDESYEQYF
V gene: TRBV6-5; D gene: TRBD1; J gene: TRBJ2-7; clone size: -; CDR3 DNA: TGTGCCAGCAGTCCCAACACGGGACAGACCTACGAGCAGTACTTC; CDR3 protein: CASSPNTGQTYEQYF
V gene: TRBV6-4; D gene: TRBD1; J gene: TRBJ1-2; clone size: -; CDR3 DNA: TGTGCCAGCAGTGACTCCGGGACAGGGTATGGCTACACCTTC; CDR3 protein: CASSDSGTGYGYTF
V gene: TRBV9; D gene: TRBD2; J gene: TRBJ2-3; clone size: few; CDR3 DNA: TGTGCCAGCAGCTTCCCCCGGCTAGCGGGGGGGGCAAGTCTAGATACGCAGTATTTT; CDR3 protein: CASSFPRLAGGASLDTQYF
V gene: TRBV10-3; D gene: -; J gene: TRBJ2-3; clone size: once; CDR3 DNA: TGTGCCATCAGTGAAGCGATGGATACGCAGTATTTT; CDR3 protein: CAISEAMDTQYF
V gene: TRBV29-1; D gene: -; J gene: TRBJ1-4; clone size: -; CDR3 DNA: TGCAGCGTTGAGGCTGGGACACCGAATGAAAAACTGTTTTTT; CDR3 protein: CSVEAGTPNEKLFF
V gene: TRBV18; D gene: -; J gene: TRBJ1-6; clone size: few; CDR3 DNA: TGTGCCAGCTCACCACCGAATGGCAGGGTTCATTCACCCCTCCACTTT; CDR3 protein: CASSPPNGRVHSPLHF
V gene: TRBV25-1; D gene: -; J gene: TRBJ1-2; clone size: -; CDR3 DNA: TGTGCCAGCAGTGATGTAGGGCCAGGGTATGGCTACACCTTC; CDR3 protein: CASSDVGPGYGYTF
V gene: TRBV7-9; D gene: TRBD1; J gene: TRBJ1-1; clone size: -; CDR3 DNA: TGTGCCAGCAGGCCTGAGACAGGGACGACTGAAGCTTTCTTT; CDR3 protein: CASRPETGTTEAFF
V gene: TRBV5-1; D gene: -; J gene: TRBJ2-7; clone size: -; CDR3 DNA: TGCGCCAGCAGCTTCGCGAGCTCCTACGAGCAGTACTTC; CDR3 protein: CASSFASSYEQYF
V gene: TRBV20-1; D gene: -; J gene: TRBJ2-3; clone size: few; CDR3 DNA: TGCAGTGCTAGAGGCGTCGATACGCAGTATTTT; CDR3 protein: CSARGVDTQYF
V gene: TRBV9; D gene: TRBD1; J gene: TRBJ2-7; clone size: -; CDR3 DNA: TGTGCCAGCAGCCCCCCTGTAGGGGGCAGTGGAGAGCAGTACTTC; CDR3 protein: CASSPPVGGSGEQYF
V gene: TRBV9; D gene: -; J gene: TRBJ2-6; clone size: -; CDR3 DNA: TGTGCCAGCAGCGTAACTTCACGGTCTGGGGCCAACGGCCTGACTTTC; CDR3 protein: CASSVTSRSGANGLTF
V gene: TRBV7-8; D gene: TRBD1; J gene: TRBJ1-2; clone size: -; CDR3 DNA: TGTGCCAGCAGTTTTCCCGACAGGGAACACTATGGCTACACCTTC; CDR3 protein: CASSFPDREHYGYTF
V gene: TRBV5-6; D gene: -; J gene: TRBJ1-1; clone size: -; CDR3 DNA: TGTGCCAGCAGCTTGTATAACAGGGACATGAACACTGAAGCTTTCTTT; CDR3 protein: CASSLYNRDMNTEAFF
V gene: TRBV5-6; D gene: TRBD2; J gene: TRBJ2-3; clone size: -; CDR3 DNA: TGTGCCAGCAGCTTGACCCTGACTAGCGGGAGACTAGATACGCAGTATTTT; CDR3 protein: CASSLTLTSGRLDTQYF
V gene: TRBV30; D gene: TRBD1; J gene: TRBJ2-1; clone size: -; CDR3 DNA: TGTGCCTGGAGCCCCGGGACAGGGCGCAATGAGCAGTTCTTC; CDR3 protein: CAWSPGTGRNEQFF
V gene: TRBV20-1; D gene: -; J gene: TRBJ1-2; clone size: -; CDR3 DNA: TGCAGTGCTTCAGGGGTCCGTGGCTACACCTTC; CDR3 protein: CSASGVRGYTF
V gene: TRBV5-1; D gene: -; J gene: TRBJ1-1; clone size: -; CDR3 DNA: TGCGCCAGCAGCTTGGTCCCAGGCTCGAACACTGAAGCTTTCTTT; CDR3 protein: CASSLVPGSNTEAFF
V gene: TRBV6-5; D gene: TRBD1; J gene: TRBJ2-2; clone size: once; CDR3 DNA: TGTGCCAGCATTAAATCAGGGGGTTCCGGGGAGCTGTTTTTT; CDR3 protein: CASIKSGGSGELFF
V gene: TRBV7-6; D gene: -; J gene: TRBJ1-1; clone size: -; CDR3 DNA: TGTGCCAGCAGCCGGACCTGGGGGGGGAACACTGAAGCTTTCTTT; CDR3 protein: CASSRTWGGNTEAFF
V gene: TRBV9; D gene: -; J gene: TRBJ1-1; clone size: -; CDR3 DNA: TGTGCCAGCAGCGTTACAGGGAACACTGAAGCTTTCTTT; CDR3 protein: CASSVTGNTEAFF
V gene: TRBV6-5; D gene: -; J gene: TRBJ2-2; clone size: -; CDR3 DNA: TGTGCCAGCGTCCGGGGGAGCACCGGGGAGCTGTTTTTT; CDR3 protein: CASVRGSTGELFF
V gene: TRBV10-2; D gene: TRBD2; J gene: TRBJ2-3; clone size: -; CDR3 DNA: TGCGCCAGCAGCCAGACTAGCGGGGGGGCCCATACGCAGTATTTT; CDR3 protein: CASSQTSGGAHTQYF
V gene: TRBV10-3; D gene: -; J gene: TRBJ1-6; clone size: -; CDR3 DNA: TGTGCCATCAGTGAGCCGCGAAGGGGCCACCTCTCCTATAATTCACCCCTCCACTTT; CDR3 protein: CAISEPRRGHLSYNSPLHF
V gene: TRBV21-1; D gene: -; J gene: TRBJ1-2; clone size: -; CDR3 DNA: TGTGCCAGCAGCGAGGGGGGTCTGGACAGGCCGAACTATGGCTACACCTTC; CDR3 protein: CASSEGGLDRPNYGYTF
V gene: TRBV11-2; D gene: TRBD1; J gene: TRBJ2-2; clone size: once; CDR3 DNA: TGTGCCAGCACCAAAAAACCCGGGACAGGGATCACCGGGGAGCTGTTTTTT; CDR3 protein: CASTKKPGTGITGELFF
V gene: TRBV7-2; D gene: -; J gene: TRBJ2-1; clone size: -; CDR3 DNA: TGTGCCAGCAGCTCCGCGGGACGGATCGACAATGAGCAGTTCTTC; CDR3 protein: CASSSAGRIDNEQFF
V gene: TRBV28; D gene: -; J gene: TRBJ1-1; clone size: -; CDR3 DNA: TGTGCCAGCAGTTTTTCGATTACTATGAACACTGAAGCTTTCTTT; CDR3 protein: CASSFSITMNTEAFF
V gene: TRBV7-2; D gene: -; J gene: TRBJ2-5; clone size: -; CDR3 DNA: TGTGCCAGCAGCCGGGGAGAGACCCAGTACTTC; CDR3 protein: CASSRGETQYF